Each of the 14 T cell receptor beta chains below was sequenced from the same sample in a study of blood T cell repertoires in COVID-19. The table came from immunoSEQ multiplex PCR; TCRdb's copy has only in-frame clones and leaves some out. The table lists tens of thousands of clones, approximately 84% of them singletons. The sample taken for sequencing was peripheral blood. These receptors all stem from a human donor in a cohort sampled during active COVID-19.

The V and J genes are TRBV25-1 and TRBJ2-4; the match to TRBD1 covers 7 bases. V lost 4 bases to trimming and J lost 6 bases; unmatched junction nucleotides: 6. Germline V gene sequence: CDR1 MGHDK, CDR2 SYGVNS. The CDR3 has 14 residues. This chain's CDR3 is CASSAGGWGNIQYF. Written as DNA, the CDR3 is TGTGCCAGCAGTGCAGGGGGATGGGGAAACATTCAGTACTTC.

This clone was seen a handful of times. The chain links TRBV4-2 to TRBJ1-6; no clear D gene. Deletions cut 0 bases from V and 1 base from J, with 19 bases between. This CDR3 region has 20 residues. Germline V gene lookup returns CDR1 LGHNA and CDR2 YNFKEQ. The CDR3 protein is CASSQDWRDAVISYNSPLHF. For the CDR3, the DNA is TGTGCCAGCAGCCAAGATTGGCGGGATGCGGTAATTTCCTATAATTCACCCCTCCACTTT.

This chain uses TRBV7-2 with TRBJ2-2; D is perhaps TRBD2 (6 bases). Germline values: CDR1 SGHTA, CDR2 FQGNSA. CDR3 length: 14 residues. V was cut by 0 bases and J by 4 bases, with 6 bases left in between. CDR3 DNA: TGTGCCAGCAGCTTAGCGGGGGGCACCGGGGAGCTGTTTTTT. It yields the protein CASSLAGGTGELFF.

Of note for this clone: Other DNA sequences in this specimen translate into the identical CDR3. V is TRBV7-9 and J is TRBJ1-5; D perhaps matches TRBD1 (5 bases). The CDR3 is 14 residues long. Trimming pared 1 base from V and 4 bases from J, leaving 8 bases between. Germline values: CDR1 SEHNR, CDR2 FQNEAQ (reference sequence). The chain's CDR3 is CASSLGSGNQPQHF. CDR3 DNA: TGTGCCAGCAGCTTAGGGTCAGGGAATCAGCCCCAGCATTTT.

The chain has TRBV5-1 and TRBJ1-1, with D unclear. This CDR3 region has 14 residues. V lost 4 bases and J 1 base, leaving 11 bases between the germline ends. Germline CDR1 reads SGHRS; CDR2 reads YFSETQ. DNA for the CDR3: TGCGCCAGCAGCGATGGCACCCCGAACACTGAAGCTTTCTTT. Translating gives CASSDGTPNTEAFF.

This sequence joins TRBV7-2 and TRBJ1-2; D remains unclear. Between the trimmed V and J ends, which lost 1 base and 9 bases, there was a span of 12 bases. The CDR3 has 13 amino acids. Germline V gene sequence: CDR1 SGHTA, CDR2 FQGNSA. This chain's CDR3 is CASSLVFRERYTF. The CDR3 DNA reads as TGTGCCAGCAGCTTAGTTTTTCGAGAGCGCTACACCTTC. Based on the CDR3 plus reference TRBV7-2 and TRBJ1-2, the full variable domain is GAGVSQSPSNKVTEKGKDVELRCDPISGHTALYWYRQSLGQGLEFLIYFQGNSAPDKSGLPSDRFSAERTGGSVSTLTIQRTQQEDSAVYLCASSLVFRERYTFGSGTRLTVV.

The chain has TRBV5-6 and TRBJ1-1; tentative D call: TRBD1 (6 bases). This CDR3 region has 13 residues. CDR1 and CDR2 from the germline V gene are SGHDT and YYEEEE. Trimming left V 2 bases short and J 5 bases short, with 10 bases between. The CDR3: CASSFQGITEAFF. As DNA, the CDR3 is TGTGCCAGCAGCTTCCAGGGGATAACTGAAGCTTTCTTT.

V gene TRBV19 combines with J gene TRBJ2-7; 14 bases line up with TRBD2. The CDR3 covers 15 residues. Germline CDR1 and CDR2: LNHDA and SQIVND (reference sequence). V shed 6 bases and J 2 bases; nucleotides not matched to a gene: 3. The CDR3 loop is CASRGLAGGTYEQYF. In DNA form, the CDR3 reads TGTGCCAGTAGAGGACTAGCGGGGGGAACCTACGAGCAGTACTTC.

This rearrangement joins TRBV15 to TRBJ2-3, with a weak D call TRBD2 (5 bases). Germline lookup yields CDR1 LNHNV and CDR2 YYDKDF (reference sequence). V shed 1 base and J shed 4 bases, with 9 bases lying between them. The CDR3 loop spans 14 amino acids. The CDR3 DNA sequence: TGTGCCACCAGCAGAGCCCACGGGGCAGATACGCAGTATTTT. Encoded protein: CATSRAHGADTQYF.

The genes are TRBV4-2 and TRBJ1-5; maybe TRBD1 (5 bases). Between the trimmed V and J ends, which lost 0 bases and 9 bases, there was a span of 15 bases. CDR1 is LGHNA and CDR2 is YNFKEQ in the germline V gene. This CDR3 is built from 15 residues. CDR3 amino acids: CASSQDNQGIRPQHF. The CDR3 nucleotides read TGTGCCAGCAGCCAAGATAATCAGGGTATAAGGCCCCAGCATTTT.

V and J are TRBV14 and TRBJ2-2; 8 positions agree with TRBD2. V was pared by 4 bases and J by 3 bases, with 10 bases of the junction left unmatched. From germline, CDR1 is SGHDN and CDR2 FVKESK. The CDR3 sequence is 17 residues long. CDR3 sequence (DNA): TGTGCCAGCAGCCCAAAGCCGGGACTAGAGCACACCGGGGAGCTGTTTTTT. This sequence encodes CASSPKPGLEHTGELFF.

This chain joins TRBV2 and TRBJ2-5; 10 positions match TRBD2. The CDR3 runs 13 residues. The V gene's germline CDR1 is SNHLY and CDR2 FYNNEI. Trimming removed 6 bases from V and 4 bases from J; junction bases left unmatched: 2. The CDR3 bases are TGTGCCAGCAGCAAGCGGGGGGGAGAGACCCAGTACTTC. This codes for CASSKRGGETQYF.

This sequence joins TRBV23-1 and TRBJ1-4, with 8 bases that match TRBD1. TRBV23-1 is treated as an ORF (open reading frame) with a function not yet certain. The CDR3 length is 18 residues. V lost 0 bases, J lost 0 bases, and 6 bases stayed unmatched. The CDR3 reads CASSQSKGQGATNEKLFF. Written as DNA, the CDR3 is TGCGCCAGCAGTCAATCGAAAGGACAGGGTGCAACTAATGAAAAACTGTTTTTT.

The rearrangement joins TRBV5-1 to TRBJ2-7, with 8 positions matching TRBD1. This CDR3 has 15 residues. J lost 7 bases, V lost 0 bases, and 9 bases had no gene match. Looked up from germline, CDR1 is SGHRS and CDR2 is YFSETQ. CDR3 DNA sequence: TGCGCCAGCAGCTTGGCGGGGACAGGAGCTAAGGAGCAGTACTTC. Its translation: CASSLAGTGAKEQYF.